The clone carrying this T cell receptor (beta chain) has a single count. Its antigen is as yet unknown. The data originate from a study of CD8 T cells in ankylosing spondylitis. Making the TCR beta libraries involved quantitative 5'-RACE with molecular barcodes. TCRdb processed the 5' RACE reads anew with MiXCR; each CDR3 protein has one entry. The repertoire holds a few hundred thousand distinct CDR3 sequences, with 17% as singletons. Germline lookup yields CDR1 LNHDA and CDR2 SQIVND (reference sequence). Trimming removed 5 bases at V and 0 bases at J, with 20 bases between. This CDR3 is built from 17 residues. Findings and caveats of the study: Disease-linked clones displayed a CD8+ phenotype and appeared relatively rarely in peripheral blood. Blood of patients with ankylosing spondylitis appeared to be characterized by a TCR beta motif of about eight highly homologous variants.

The sequenced material came from blood, either unsorted or a sorted T cell fraction (not recorded which). This clonotype originated in a male donor with ankylosing spondylitis. This chain links TRBV19 with TRBJ2-7, with D hard to call. The CDR3 here is CASSPPVGRLTSYEQYF. The CDR3 DNA follows: TGTGCCAGTAGTCCCCCGGTGGGCCGACTTACCTCCTACGAGCAGTACTTC.